What follows describes a single T cell receptor beta chain. This entry comes from a study of blood T cell repertoires in COVID-19. Study details: COVID-19 samples from acute and convalescent phases originated in the United States, Italy and Spain.

In the authors' methods: Counts of nucleated cells, estimated from reference gene primer amplification, were obtained. Clones were read by immunoSEQ multiplex PCR, and TCRdb kept only the in-frame ones, dropping some. D and trimming were read from the DNA, whereas the V and J calls and clone size are those reported in that table. Of roughly 250,000 clones in the sample, under 90% were seen once. The source is a woman in her fifties or sixties with active or convalescent COVID-19. Sequenced sample: peripheral blood.

The CDR3: CASSLERSGSTDTQYF. CDR3 nucleotides: TGCGCCAGCAGCTTAGAAAGGTCGGGGAGCACAGATACGCAGTATTTT. The V gene is TRBV5-1, the J gene TRBJ2-3; possible D gene TRBD2, 5 bases. The CDR3 has 16 residues. Germline CDR1 is SGHRS and CDR2 is YFSETQ. Trimming pared 2 bases from V and 0 bases from J, leaving 13 bases between. Full variable domain (missing parts from reference TRBV5-1 and TRBJ2-3): KAGVTQTPRYLIKTRGQQVTLSCSPISGHRSVSWYQQTPGQGLQFLFEYFSETQRNKGNFPGRFSGRQFSNSRSEMNVSTLELGDSALYLCASSLERSGSTDTQYFGPGTRLTVL.